Below, 28 T cell receptor beta chains from the same sample are listed, as sequenced in a study of blood T cell repertoires in COVID-19 (dated by TCRdb to about 2020). Libraries were made using the immunoSEQ multiplex PCR assay. The immuneACCESS repertoire file appears here via TCRdb, limited to in-frame rearrangements. These files lack a portion of the clones; in checked studies, under half of the deficit traces to unresolved V genes, and the cause of the others is not known. The sample yields 250,000 to 350,000 clones; nearly 90% were counted once. The ten largest account for less than 6% of the sample. Sequencing input: PBMCs or T cells enriched from blood (not recorded which). All receptors derive from a woman in her twenties or thirties who had recovered from COVID-19.

The chain employs TRBV6-5 and TRBJ1-5, with 11 bases that match TRBD1. This CDR3 region has 16 residues. Germline-derived CDR1 and CDR2 are MNHEY and SVGAGI. V was pared by 4 bases and J by 4 bases, with 6 bases of the junction left unmatched. CDR3 residues: CASSSAGTGGNQPQHF. In DNA form, the CDR3 reads TGTGCCAGCAGTTCAGCCGGGACAGGGGGGAATCAGCCCCAGCATTTT.

The chain links TRBV10-3 to TRBJ1-2, with D uncertain. V was clipped by 5 bases and J by 8 bases, with 15 bases between them. CDR1 is ENHRY and CDR2 is SYGVKD in the germline V gene. CDR3 size: 13 residues. CDR3 nucleotide sequence: TGTGCCATCAGTAATGACCCCACGGGGGGCTACACCTTC. Translation gives CAISNDPTGGYTF.

In its sample, this clone was seen many times. This chain joins TRBV7-8 and TRBJ2-5, with a tentative D call TRBD1 (6 bases). The CDR3 runs 15 residues. Looked up from germline, CDR1 is SGHVS and CDR2 is FQNEAQ. V gave up 4 bases and J gave up 3 bases, with 15 bases separating them. This CDR3 reads CASSSQGWVKETQYF. The CDR3 DNA sequence: TGTGCCAGCAGCTCCCAGGGGTGGGTAAAAGAGACCCAGTACTTC.

V and J are TRBV30 and TRBJ1-1, with D tentatively TRBD1 (6 bases). This CDR3 contains 13 residues. CDR1 is GTSNPN and CDR2 is SVGIG in the germline V gene (reference sequence). The V end was cut by 1 base, the J end by 5 bases, with 11 bases between. The CDR3 DNA reads TGTGCCTGGAGTGGGACAGCTCTTACTGAAGCTTTCTTT. Protein sequence: CAWSGTALTEAFF. Drawing the rest from reference TRBV30 and TRBJ1-1, the complete variable domain is SQTIHQWPATLVQPVGSPLSLECTVEGTSNPNLYWYRQAAGRGLQLLFYSVGIGQISSEVPQNLSASRPQDRQFILSSKKLLLSDSGFYLCAWSGTALTEAFFGQGTRLTVV.

This clone is a singleton in its sample. This chain joins TRBV11-3 and TRBJ2-7; tentative D call: TRBD2 (5 bases). The CDR3 sequence is 14 residues long. Germline V CDR1 and CDR2: SGHNT, YENEEA. The germline V and J ends were trimmed by 1 base and 1 base, with 8 bases remaining between them. CDR3 bases: TGTGCCAGCAGCTTAGGCGGGCAGTCCTACGAGCAGTACTTC. It is translated as CASSLGGQSYEQYF.

The rearrangement links TRBV19 to TRBJ1-5; D gene unclear. Germline loops: CDR1 LNHDA, CDR2 SQIVND (reference sequence). Between the trimmed V and J ends, which lost 7 bases and 6 bases, there was a span of 19 bases. CDR3 length: 15 residues. CDR3 nucleotide sequence: TGTGCCAGTACTCCTAGTTGGGAACGGGGTCAGCCCCAGCATTTT. It encodes CASTPSWERGQPQHF.

This clone was detected only once. V gene TRBV6-6 combines with J gene TRBJ1-2, with D maybe TRBD1 (5 bases). Germline values: CDR1 MNHNY, CDR2 SVGAGI (reference sequence). The CDR3 contains 14 residues. Between the trimmed V and J ends, which lost 6 bases and 7 bases, there was a span of 18 bases. The CDR3 sequence: CASSPLGPPPGYTF. The CDR3 DNA is TGTGCCAGCAGCCCCTTGGGGCCCCCCCCTGGCTACACCTTC.

The J gene is TRBJ1-1, the V gene TRBV19, with TRBD1 matching 10 bases. The junction had 5 bases not matched to a gene; V was cut back by 5 bases and J by 2 bases. Germline V gene data show CDR1 as LNHDA and CDR2 as SQIVND (reference sequence). CDR3 length: 15 amino acids. CDR3 loop: CASSVMTGGNTEAFF. The CDR3 DNA is TGTGCCAGTAGTGTGATGACAGGGGGCAACACTGAAGCTTTCTTT.

This chain joins TRBV19 and TRBJ1-5; TRBD1 might be the D (5 bases). V lost 6 bases, J lost 4 bases, and 10 bases lay in between. The CDR3 runs to 13 residues. CDR1 LNHDA and CDR2 SQIVND come from the germline V gene (reference sequence). This chain's CDR3 is CASSLQENQPQHF. The CDR3 nucleotides read TGTGCCAGTAGCCTACAGGAGAATCAGCCCCAGCATTTT.

The chain uses TRBV6-5 and TRBJ1-5; 7 nucleotides agree with TRBD1. The CDR3 has 14 amino acids. The V segment lost 5 bases and the J segment 7 bases; nucleotides outside the gene matches: 8. In germline, CDR1 is MNHEY, CDR2 SVGAGI. The CDR3 DNA is TGTGCCAGCAGTACATACAGGGGCTCACAGCCCCAGCATTTT. It encodes CASSTYRGSQPQHF.

The rearrangement uses TRBV19 and TRBJ1-2, with D possibly matching TRBD1 (5 bases). Germline CDR1 and CDR2: LNHDA and SQIVND (reference sequence). This CDR3 comprises 14 residues. The V end was cut by 2 bases, the J end by 6 bases, with 13 bases between. Here the CDR3 DNA reads TGTGCCAGTAGTATAAGAGCGGCGGGGGATGGCTACACCTTC. Residues: CASSIRAAGDGYTF. Supplemented by reference TRBV19 and TRBJ1-2, the full variable domain reads DGGITQSPKYLFRKEGQNVTLSCEQNLNHDAMYWYRQDPGQGLRLIYYSQIVNDFQKGDIAEGYSVSREKKESFPLTVTSAQKNPTAFYLCASSIRAAGDGYTFGSGTRLTVV.

The CDR3 protein is CASSTGGQGETQYF. CDR3 nucleotide sequence: TGTGCCAGCAGTACGGGGGGACAGGGAGAGACCCAGTACTTC. V is TRBV27 and J is TRBJ2-5; 9 positions agree with TRBD1. CDR3 length: 14 amino acids. The J segment lost 4 bases and the V segment lost 5 bases, leaving 5 bases of the junction unmatched. The germline CDR1 and CDR2 sequences are MNHEY and SMNVEV (reference sequence).

This clone was found once. J is TRBJ2-3 and V is TRBV24-1; 9 bases are shared with TRBD1. V trimming: 4 bases; J trimming: 7 bases; junction bases outside the gene matches: 11. Germline V gene sequence: CDR1 KGHDR, CDR2 SFDVKD. The CDR3 totals 16 residues. CDR3 sequence: CATSEAPGQGRHTQYF. DNA of the CDR3: TGTGCCACCAGTGAGGCCCCGGGACAGGGTCGACATACGCAGTATTTT.

This clone was observed a handful of times. V gene TRBV5-1 combines with J gene TRBJ1-2; tentative D call: TRBD1 (6 bases). Trimming cost V 4 bases and J 4 bases, with 17 bases left between them. In germline, CDR1 is SGHRS, CDR2 YFSETQ. The CDR3 sequence is 15 residues long. The CDR3 nucleotides read TGCGCCAGCAGCGCCGCCTTACAGGGTTCCTATGGCTACACCTTC. This codes for CASSAALQGSYGYTF.

The rearrangement uses TRBV11-2 and TRBJ2-3; 7 bases fit TRBD2. CDR1 SGHAT and CDR2 FQNNGV come from the germline V gene. The J segment lost 5 bases and the V segment lost 5 bases, leaving 7 bases of the junction unmatched. This CDR3 spans 14 amino acids. The CDR3 DNA follows: TGTGCCAGCAGCGCCTTAGCGGGCAAAGATACGCAGTATTTT. The encoded protein is CASSALAGKDTQYF. Combining the CDR3 with reference TRBV11-2 and TRBJ2-3 gives the whole variable domain EAGVAQSPRYKIIEKRQSVAFWCNPISGHATLYWYQQILGQGPKLLIQFQNNGVVDDSQLPKDRFSAERLKGVDSTLKIQPAKLEDSAVYLCASSALAGKDTQYFGPGTRLTVL.

The J gene is TRBJ1-6, the V gene TRBV4-2; the D gene is possibly TRBD1 (5 bases). This CDR3 region has 17 residues. Deletions cut 7 bases from V and 0 bases from J, with 16 bases between. Germline lookup yields CDR1 LGHNA and CDR2 YNFKEQ. DNA for the CDR3: TGTGCCAGCACGACCGGGGGTGGAAGCTCCTATAATTCACCCCTCCACTTT. Residues: CASTTGGGSSYNSPLHF.

V and J are TRBV10-1 and TRBJ2-7, with 10 bases lining up with TRBD1. The CDR3 has 14 residues. The V gene's germline CDR1 is WNHNN and CDR2 SYGVQD (reference sequence). The V and J ends lost 0 bases and 5 bases, in that order; junction bases with no gene match: 1. CDR3 nucleotide sequence: TGCGCCAGCAGTGAGTCGGGGACAGGGGACGAGCAGTACTTC. Amino acids: CASSESGTGDEQYF.

The V gene is TRBV27, the J gene TRBJ2-1; 7 bases fit TRBD1. Germline values: CDR1 MNHEY, CDR2 SMNVEV (reference sequence). The J segment lost 2 bases and the V segment lost 0 bases, leaving 10 bases of the junction unmatched. CDR3 length equals 18 residues. CDR3 region: CASSLSRRTGFPYNEQFF. The CDR3 DNA sequence: TGTGCCAGCAGTTTATCGAGGAGGACAGGCTTTCCCTACAATGAGCAGTTCTTC.

The CDR3 region has the DNA TGTGCCAGCAGTTACAAGCAGGGCTACTACGAGCAGTACTTC. Translated, it gives CASSYKQGYYEQYF. J is TRBJ2-7 and V is TRBV6-5; the D gene is possibly TRBD1 (5 bases). CDR3 size: 14 residues. Looked up from germline, CDR1 is MNHEY and CDR2 is SVGAGI. The ends were cut back, 2 bases at V and 3 bases at J, with 11 bases in the middle.

The rearrangement uses TRBV9 and TRBJ1-1; D unresolved. Germline values: CDR1 SGDLS, CDR2 YYNGEE. There are 14 residues in the CDR3. V lost 0 bases, J lost 3 bases, and 9 bases lay in between. CDR3 nucleotides: TGTGCCAGCAGCGTAGGCTTGAGTCACACTGAAGCTTTCTTT. Protein product: CASSVGLSHTEAFF.

This clone was seen ten or more times. V gene TRBV5-1 combines with J gene TRBJ1-2; TRBD1 might be the D (6 bases). Germline V gene sequence: CDR1 SGHRS, CDR2 YFSETQ. This CDR3 has 17 amino acids. V was trimmed by 0 bases and J by 2 bases, leaving 17 bases between them. The CDR3 here is CASSLGGQSPLNYGYTF. CDR3 nucleotides: TGCGCCAGCAGCTTGGGGGGACAATCCCCTTTGAACTATGGCTACACCTTC.

The genes are TRBV3-1 (or the pseudogene TRBV3-2) and TRBJ2-5, with D possibly being TRBD2 (5 bases). This CDR3 is 12 amino acids long. Germline V CDR1 and CDR2: LGHDT, YNNKEL (reference sequence). V was shortened by 6 bases and J by 5 bases, with 10 bases between the two germline ends. In DNA form, the CDR3 reads TGTGCCAGCAGGCATCCGGGGGAGACCCAGTACTTC. Protein sequence: CASRHPGETQYF.

This sequence joins TRBV2 and TRBJ2-3, with D perhaps TRBD1 (5 bases). The CDR3 totals 12 residues. V shed 6 bases and J shed 5 bases, with 9 bases lying between them. CDR1 is SNHLY, CDR2 FYNNEI, per germline. The CDR3 coding sequence is TGTGCCAGCAGCATAGACAGAGATACGCAGTATTTT. Its translation: CASSIDRDTQYF. Looking up the rest from reference TRBV2 and TRBJ2-3 gives the full variable domain: EPEVTQTPSHQVTQMGQEVILRCVPISNHLYFYWYRQILGQKVEFLVSFYNNEISEKSEIFDDQFSVERPDGSNFTLKIRSTKLEDSAMYFCASSIDRDTQYFGPGTRLTVL.

The chain carries TRBV7-9 and TRBJ2-2; 7 bases map to TRBD1. The CDR3 has 17 amino acids. The ends lost 2 bases at V and 0 bases at J; junction bases unmatched: 6. In germline, CDR1 is SEHNR, CDR2 FQNEAQ (reference sequence). The CDR3 region is CASSLFPTGSNTGELFF. DNA of the CDR3: TGTGCCAGCAGCTTATTTCCGACAGGGTCGAACACCGGGGAGCTGTTTTTT. The whole variable domain, filled in from reference TRBV7-9 and TRBJ2-2, reads DTGVSQNPRHKITKRGQNVTFRCDPISEHNRLYWYRQTLGQGPEFLTYFQNEAQLEKSRLLSDRFSAERPKGSFSTLEIQRTEQGDSAMYLCASSLFPTGSNTGELFFGEGSRLTVL.

This chain uses TRBV2 with TRBJ1-6; 8 bases line up with TRBD1. Germline CDR1 and CDR2: SNHLY and FYNNEI. Germline trimming cut 4 bases from V and 9 bases from J; bases unmatched to any gene: 5. CDR3 length: 14 amino acids. Written as DNA, the CDR3 is TGTGCCAGCAGTGTCGGGACAGGCGTTTCACCCCTCCACTTT. Protein sequence: CASSVGTGVSPLHF.

J is TRBJ2-1 and V is TRBV3-1 (or the pseudogene TRBV3-2), with TRBD1 matching 9 bases. V lost 2 bases and J lost 0; bases outside the gene matches: 5. Germline V lookup: CDR1 LGHDT, CDR2 YNNKEL (reference sequence). The CDR3 runs to 17 residues. CDR3 loop: CASSQRRTGDSYNEQFF. As DNA, the CDR3 is TGTGCCAGCAGCCAACGCCGGACAGGGGACTCCTACAATGAGCAGTTCTTC.

Of note for this clone: An end of the junction does not agree with germline; a read error may underlie this. This sequence joins TRBV18 and TRBJ2-2, with TRBD1 identical over 12 bases. The CDR3 is 19 amino acids. CDR1 is KGHSH, CDR2 LQKENI, per germline. The CDR3 bases are TGTGCCAGCTCAACTATTATACCGGGACAGGGGGCGAATACCGGGGAGCTGTTTTTT. Protein: CASSTIIPGQGANTGELFF.

This clone was found once. This chain links TRBV7-9 with TRBJ1-1, with D maybe TRBD1 (5 bases). This CDR3 comprises 15 residues. Trimming removed 0 bases from V and 1 base from J, with 9 bases in between. Germline values: CDR1 SEHNR, CDR2 FQNEAQ (reference sequence). The CDR3 region is CASSLAPRGNTEAFF. CDR3 DNA: TGTGCCAGCAGCTTAGCCCCTAGGGGGAACACTGAAGCTTTCTTT.